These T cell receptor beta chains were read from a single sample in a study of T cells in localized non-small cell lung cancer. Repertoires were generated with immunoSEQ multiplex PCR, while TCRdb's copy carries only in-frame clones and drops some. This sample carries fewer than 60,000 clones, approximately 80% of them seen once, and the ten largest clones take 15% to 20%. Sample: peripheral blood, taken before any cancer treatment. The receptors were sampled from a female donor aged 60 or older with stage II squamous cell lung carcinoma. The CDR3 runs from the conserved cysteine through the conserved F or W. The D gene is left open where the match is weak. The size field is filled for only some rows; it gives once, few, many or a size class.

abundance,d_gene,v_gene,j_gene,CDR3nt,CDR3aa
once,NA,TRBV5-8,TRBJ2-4,TGTGCCAGCAGCTCCCGGGGGATTGGTGCCAAAAACATTCAGTACTTC,CASSSRGIGAKNIQYF
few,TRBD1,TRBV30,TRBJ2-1,TGTGCCTGGAATACAGGGGGATACAATGAGCAGTTCTTC,CAWNTGGYNEQFF
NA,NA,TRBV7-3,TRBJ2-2,TGTGCCAGCAGCTTAGGCGCGGGGTCGGGCACCGGGGAGCTGTTTTTT,CASSLGAGSGTGELFF
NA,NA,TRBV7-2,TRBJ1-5,TGTGCCAGCAGCTTAATAGACAGGAATAGCAATCAGCCCCAGCATTTT,CASSLIDRNSNQPQHF
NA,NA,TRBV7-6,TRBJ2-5,TGTGCCAGCAGCCTAAGCCTTGGGGGGACCCAGTACTTC,CASSLSLGGTQYF
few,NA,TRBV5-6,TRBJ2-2,TGTGCCAGCAGCTTGATTCCGGCCGGGGAGCTGTTTTTT,CASSLIPAGELFF
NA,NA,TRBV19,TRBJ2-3,TGTGCCAGTAGTCCCGGGGGTCCGGATACGCAGTATTTT,CASSPGGPDTQYF
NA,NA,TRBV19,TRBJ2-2,TGTGCCAGTAGTTCCGGGGCCGCGAACACCGGGGAGCTGTTTTTT,CASSSGAANTGELFF
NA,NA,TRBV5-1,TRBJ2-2,TGCGCCAGCAGCTCCCCCGGGGAGCTGTTTTTT,CASSSPGELFF
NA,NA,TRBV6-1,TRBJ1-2,TGTGCCAGCAGTGAAAGACGGAACTATGGCTACACCTTC,CASSERRNYGYTF
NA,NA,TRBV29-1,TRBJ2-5,TGCAGCGTTTTAAACAGTCAAGAGACCCAGTACTTC,CSVLNSQETQYF
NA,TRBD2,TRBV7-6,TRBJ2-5,TGTGCCAGCAGCTTAGTGGGCGGGGGGCAAGAGACCCAGTACTTC,CASSLVGGGQETQYF
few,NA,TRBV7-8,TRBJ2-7,TGTGCCAGCAGCTTAACGTTGAGCTTTGGAATCGAGCAGTACTTC,CASSLTLSFGIEQYF
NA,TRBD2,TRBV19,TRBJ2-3,TGTGCCAGTAGTATACAGCGGGGGAACACAGATACGCAGTATTTT,CASSIQRGNTDTQYF
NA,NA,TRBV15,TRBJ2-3,TGTGCCACCAGCAGAGAGCACGGCCGTGGCACAGATACGCAGTATTTT,CATSREHGRGTDTQYF
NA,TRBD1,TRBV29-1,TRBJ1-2,TGCAGCGCCGGGACAGGGTCCCTCTACGGCTACACCTTC,CSAGTGSLYGYTF
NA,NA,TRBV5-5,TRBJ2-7,TGTGCCAGCAGCCCTGGGGGGCAGTCCTACGAGCAGTACTTC,CASSPGGQSYEQYF
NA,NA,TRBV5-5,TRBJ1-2,TGTGCCAGCAACCGGGAACAGGCTGACTATGGCTACACCTTC,CASNREQADYGYTF
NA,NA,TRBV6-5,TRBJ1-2,TGTGCCAGCAGTTACTCCGCCGCGGATAACTATGGCTACACCTTC,CASSYSAADNYGYTF
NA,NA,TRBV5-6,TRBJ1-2,TGTGCCAGCAGCCTCCACGGAGGGGGTAGTAACTATGGCTACACCTTC,CASSLHGGGSNYGYTF
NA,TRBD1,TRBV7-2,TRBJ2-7,TGTGCCAGCAGCTTAGCGAACGGACAGGGAACTTACGAGCAGTACTTC,CASSLANGQGTYEQYF
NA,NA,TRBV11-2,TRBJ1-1,TGTGCCAGCAGCTTAGTTGGTACTGAAGCTTTCTTT,CASSLVGTEAFF
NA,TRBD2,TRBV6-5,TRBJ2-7,TGTGCCAGCAGCTCGACTAGCAACGAGCAGTACTTC,CASSSTSNEQYF
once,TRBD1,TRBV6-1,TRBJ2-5,TGTGCCAGCAGTCAAGACAGGGGATGGGGTGAGACCCAGTACTTC,CASSQDRGWGETQYF
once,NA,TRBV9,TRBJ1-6,TGTGCCAGCAGCCGGGGTGATAATTCACCCCTCCACTTT,CASSRGDNSPLHF
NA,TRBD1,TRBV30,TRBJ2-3,TGTGCCTGGAGTCTAGGGGGACAGGTGGATACGCAGTATTTT,CAWSLGGQVDTQYF
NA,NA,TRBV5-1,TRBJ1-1,TGCGCCAGCAGTTGGAGTCGGGACACTGAAGCTTTCTTT,CASSWSRDTEAFF
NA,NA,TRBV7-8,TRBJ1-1,TGTGCCAGCAGCTTAGGGACAGCGAACACTGAAGCTTTCTTT,CASSLGTANTEAFF
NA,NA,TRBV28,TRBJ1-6,TGTGCCAGCAGTTCCCCCTATAATTCACCCCTCCACTTT,CASSSPYNSPLHF
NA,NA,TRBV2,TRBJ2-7,TGTGCCAGCAGTGAAAGTGGCGGTACATACGAGCAGTACTTC,CASSESGGTYEQYF
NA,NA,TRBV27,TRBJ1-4,TGTGCCAGCAGTATGGGTCAGGGGAACGAAAAACTGTTTTTT,CASSMGQGNEKLFF
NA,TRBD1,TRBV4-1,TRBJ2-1,TGCGCCAGCAACCCCCTAGGGACAGGGGGCTACAATGAGCAGTTCTTC,CASNPLGTGGYNEQFF
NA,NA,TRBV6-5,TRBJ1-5,TGTGCCAGCAGTCTGCGTGGGTCGAATCAGCCCCAGCATTTT,CASSLRGSNQPQHF
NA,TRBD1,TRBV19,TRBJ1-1,TGTGCCAGTAGTATCCCCAGGGGGCGCATCTCTACTGAAGCTTTCTTT,CASSIPRGRISTEAFF
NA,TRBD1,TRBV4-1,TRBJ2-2,TGCGCCAGCAGCCGGTGGGGACAGGGGAACACCGGGGAGCTGTTTTTT,CASSRWGQGNTGELFF
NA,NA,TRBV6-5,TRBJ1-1,TGTGCCAGCAGTTACTCGGAGGGTAACACTGAAGCTTTCTTT,CASSYSEGNTEAFF
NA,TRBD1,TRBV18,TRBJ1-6,TGTGCCAGCTCACTGACAGGGAGCTCCTATAATTCACCCCTCCACTTT,CASSLTGSSYNSPLHF
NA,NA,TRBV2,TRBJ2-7,TGTGCCAGCAGTAGGACGGCCTACGAGCAGTACTTC,CASSRTAYEQYF
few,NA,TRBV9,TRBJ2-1,TGTGCCAGCAGCTTCTCGGCGGCCAGCTCCTACAATGAGCAGTTCTTC,CASSFSAASSYNEQFF
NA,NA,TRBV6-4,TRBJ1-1,TGTGCCAGCAGATTGTACGGGGGTAACACTGAAGCTTTCTTT,CASRLYGGNTEAFF
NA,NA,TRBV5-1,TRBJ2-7,TGCGCCAGCAGCTTGATCGGGGGGCCTACCTACGAGCAGTACTTC,CASSLIGGPTYEQYF
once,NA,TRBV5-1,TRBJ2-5,TGCGCCAGCAGCTTGGCACAGACCCGGGAGACCCAGTACTTC,CASSLAQTRETQYF
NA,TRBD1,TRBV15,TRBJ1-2,TGTGCCACCTCGACAGGGGGAAGCTCTGGCTACACCTTC,CATSTGGSSGYTF
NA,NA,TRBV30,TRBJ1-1,TGTGCCTGGAGTTTATGGCAGAACACTGAAGCTTTCTTT,CAWSLWQNTEAFF